This T cell receptor beta chain appears in the sequencing data of a study of T cell responses to AZD1222 COVID-19 vaccine. Measured with immunoSEQ multiplex PCR; TCRdb has only the in-frame clones, and not every one. The sample shows some 150,000 clones, about 90% of them seen only once. Trimming stripped 10 bases from V and 5 bases from J, with 16 bases between. CDR1 is SGHRS, CDR2 YFSETQ, per germline. The CDR3 runs to 13 residues. The V gene is TRBV5-1, the J gene TRBJ1-5; D not certain. The TCR originated in an adult who received the AZD1222 COVID-19 vaccine. The sequenced sample was peripheral blood, obtained 28 days after the second AZD1222 dose. CDR3 nucleotides: TGCGCCGCGGGCGACCTCGAGGATCAGCCCCAGCATTTT. This translates into CAAGDLEDQPQHF.